These 32 T cell receptor beta chains were all obtained from the same sample, sequenced in a study of CD8 T cells in Susac syndrome. Random hexamers served to reverse transcribe roughly 0.45 to 1 ug RNA. One entry per CDR3 protein results from TCRdb running MiXCR on the immunoSEQ multiplex PCR reads. The profile shows approximately 180,000 distinct CDR3 sequences, roughly nine tenths of them singletons. The sequenced material came from CD4+ T cells from PBMCs. Source of these receptors: a human donor with Susac syndrome.

The chain carries TRBV28 and TRBJ2-7; 9 positions agree with TRBD2. Germline lookup yields CDR1 MDHEN and CDR2 SYDVKM. Trimming cost V 5 bases and J 4 bases; bases outside gene matches: 12. The CDR3 covers 16 residues. The CDR3 DNA reads TGTGCCAGCAGTCCCCACCTTAGCGGGGGCATGTACGAGCAGTACTTC. Its protein product is CASSPHLSGGMYEQYF. The full variable domain, in which reference TRBV28 and TRBJ2-7 provide the parts outside the CDR3, is DVKVTQSSRYLVKRTGEKVFLECVQDMDHENMFWYRQDPGLGLRLIYFSYDVKMKEKGDIPEGYSVSREKKERFSLILESASTNQTSMYLCASSPHLSGGMYEQYFGPGTRLTVT.

The chain combines TRBV5-6 with TRBJ1-2; D unclear. Per the germline V gene, CDR1 is SGHDT and CDR2 is YYEEEE. This CDR3 is 14 amino acids long. V was trimmed by 0 bases and J by 2 bases, leaving 8 bases between them. CDR3 sequence: CASSLEPGNYGYTF. As DNA, the CDR3 is TGTGCCAGCAGCTTGGAGCCAGGAAACTATGGCTACACCTTC.

This chain connects TRBV7-2 to TRBJ1-3; D uncertain. From germline, CDR1 is SGHTA and CDR2 FQGNSA. The CDR3 length is 14 residues. V lost 5 bases and J lost 1, with 9 bases in between. The CDR3 sequence is CASSPWTSGNTIYF. DNA of the CDR3: TGTGCCAGCAGCCCATGGACGTCTGGAAACACCATATATTTT.

V usage is TRBV6-5 and J usage is TRBJ2-7; 10 bases are shared with TRBD2. Germline V lookup: CDR1 MNHEY, CDR2 SVGAGI. V lost 3 bases to trimming and J lost 2 bases; unmatched junction nucleotides: 7. This CDR3 has 16 amino acids. CDR3 sequence: CASSYQTSGLPYEQYF. CDR3 nucleotides: TGTGCCAGCAGTTATCAGACTAGCGGGTTACCCTACGAGCAGTACTTC.

The chain has TRBV3-1 and TRBJ2-7; weak D call: TRBD2 (7 bases). Germline CDR1 reads LGHDT; CDR2 reads YNNKEL (reference sequence). This CDR3 contains 13 residues. V was pared by 3 bases and J by 5 bases, with 11 bases between. CDR3: CASSHGGLNEQYF. The CDR3 nucleotides are TGTGCCAGCAGCCACGGGGGGCTGAACGAGCAGTACTTC.

The chain has TRBV18 and TRBJ2-5; D might be TRBD1 (6 bases). Between the trimmed V and J ends, which lost 4 bases and 2 bases, there was a span of 8 bases. The CDR3 consists of 13 residues. The germline V gene has CDR1 KGHSH and CDR2 LQKENI. The CDR3 DNA follows: TGTGCCAGCTCACGGACAGTTCAAGAGACCCAGTACTTC. This codes for CASSRTVQETQYF.

This chain uses TRBV7-6 with TRBJ2-3, with D possibly being TRBD2 (5 bases). This CDR3 has 14 amino acids. Trimming took 4 bases from V and 1 from J, leaving 9 bases between them. CDR1 is SGHVS, CDR2 FNYEAQ, per germline. The CDR3 coding sequence is TGTGCCAGCAGCTCCAAAGCGGGCACAGATACGCAGTATTTT. This translates into CASSSKAGTDTQYF.

This clonotype has only one observation. The chain is built from TRBV11-2 and TRBJ1-2; TRBD1 aligns across 8 bases. The trim removed 5 bases at V and 7 bases at J, leaving 9 bases unmatched. Germline V gene lookup returns CDR1 SGHAT and CDR2 FQNNGV. The CDR3 loop spans 14 amino acids. In DNA form, the CDR3 reads TGTGCCAGCAGCCAGGACAGGGCGCGCTCTGGCTACACCTTC. Encoded protein: CASSQDRARSGYTF.

The chain links TRBV15 to TRBJ1-2, with 8 bases matching TRBD1. After removal of 3 bases from V and 8 bases from J, the junction contained 11 bases not matched to a gene. Germline V lookup: CDR1 LNHNV, CDR2 YYDKDF (reference sequence). CDR3 length: 15 residues. The DNA of the CDR3 is TGTGCCACCAGCAGGAATGGGGTCGGACAGGGCGGCTACACCTTC. The encoded protein is CATSRNGVGQGGYTF.

The chain recombines TRBV3-1 with TRBJ2-7; D possibly matches TRBD1 or TRBD2 (5 bases each). The ends were cut back, 2 bases at V and 0 bases at J, with 14 bases in the middle. Germline V gene lookup returns CDR1 LGHDT and CDR2 YNNKEL (reference sequence). The CDR3 runs 16 residues. DNA of the CDR3: TGTGCCAGCAGCCAAATAGTCTGGGGGAGCTCCTACGAGCAGTACTTC. This translates into CASSQIVWGSSYEQYF.

This clonotype was counted a single time. The CDR3 coding sequence is TGTGCCAGCAGCCCAAATTCCTACAATGAGCAGTTCTTC. Encoded protein: CASSPNSYNEQFF. This chain joins TRBV7-9 and TRBJ2-1; no reliable D call. V was pared by 5 bases and J by 1 base, with 6 bases between. Germline CDR1 and CDR2: SEHNR and FQNEAQ (reference sequence). CDR3 size: 13 residues.

This clonotype has only a few counts. The chain is built from TRBV6-1 and TRBJ2-7, with a tentative D call TRBD2 (6 bases). CDR1 and CDR2 (germline): MNHNS, SASEGT. V dropped 3 bases and J dropped 6 bases, with 18 bases sitting between them. CDR3 length equals 15 residues. This CDR3 is CASSDRRAGLGEQYF. CDR3 sequence (DNA): TGTGCCAGCAGTGATAGGCGCGCGGGGTTGGGCGAGCAGTACTTC.

The gene calls are TRBV18 and TRBJ1-1, with 11 bases identical to TRBD1. This CDR3 region has 15 residues. Trimming at V came to 2 bases and at J to 4 bases, leaving 3 bases not matched to a gene. Germline values: CDR1 KGHSH, CDR2 LQKENI. This CDR3 reads CASSPSGTGGTEAFF. The CDR3 DNA reads TGTGCCAGCTCACCATCCGGGACAGGGGGCACTGAAGCTTTCTTT.

The V gene is TRBV30, the J gene TRBJ1-6; D is undetermined. The CDR3 is 14 amino acids. In germline, CDR1 is GTSNPN, CDR2 SVGIG (reference sequence). Trimming removed 0 bases from V and 3 bases from J, with 6 bases in between. The CDR3, as DNA: TGTGCCTGGAGTGTACGAGGCTATAATTCACCCCTCCACTTT. Protein: CAWSVRGYNSPLHF.

V is TRBV5-4 and J is TRBJ2-2, with TRBD1 identical over 9 bases. With 0 bases clipped from V and 4 bases from J, the junction kept 1 base outside the gene matches. This CDR3 contains 15 residues. In germline, CDR1 is SGHNT, CDR2 YYREEE (reference sequence). Here the CDR3 reads CASSLEQGATGELFF. In DNA, the CDR3 is TGTGCCAGCAGCTTGGAACAGGGGGCCACCGGGGAGCTGTTTTTT.

This chain connects TRBV5-4 to TRBJ2-7; TRBD2 agrees at 10 bases. Germline CDR1 is SGHNT and CDR2 is YYREEE (reference sequence). With 4 bases clipped from V and 2 bases from J, the junction kept 6 bases outside the gene matches. This CDR3 comprises 15 residues. The CDR3 region is CASSPGTSATYEQYF. CDR3 DNA: TGTGCCAGCAGCCCCGGGACTAGCGCTACCTACGAGCAGTACTTC.

The rearrangement joins TRBV5-1 to TRBJ2-4, with D maybe TRBD2 (6 bases). This CDR3 spans 16 amino acids. The V gene lost 1 base and the J gene lost 4 bases, with 15 bases spanning the gap. Germline CDR1 reads SGHRS; CDR2 reads YFSETQ. CDR3 nucleotide sequence: TGCGCCAGCAGCTTGAGTCCTGGTAGCGGAAAAAACATTCAGTACTTC. It codes for CASSLSPGSGKNIQYF.

V and J are TRBV28 and TRBJ2-7; D is unresolved. Germline loops: CDR1 MDHEN, CDR2 SYDVKM. The V and J ends lost 3 bases and 3 bases respectively, with 12 bases between them. This CDR3 has 14 amino acids. The CDR3 DNA follows: TGTGCCAGCAGTTTCTCGCGAATTGTCTACGAGCAGTACTTC. Translating gives CASSFSRIVYEQYF.

This clonotype occurred once. J is TRBJ2-2 and V is TRBV5-1; unclear D gene. This CDR3 contains 14 residues. V was trimmed by 2 bases and J by 3 bases, leaving 8 bases between them. Germline V CDR1 and CDR2: SGHRS, YFSETQ. The chain's CDR3 is CASSFGSYTGELFF. The CDR3 DNA is TGCGCCAGCAGCTTTGGCAGTTACACCGGGGAGCTGTTTTTT.

This clonotype was seen a single time. CDR3 sequence: CASTPSGYHGYTF. The DNA for the CDR3 is TGTGCCAGCACCCCGTCCGGGTATCATGGCTACACCTTC. This chain links TRBV9 with TRBJ1-2; no reliable D call. V dropped 6 bases and J dropped 6 bases, with 15 bases sitting between them. The CDR3 has 13 amino acids. CDR1 and CDR2 (germline): SGDLS, YYNGEE.

The chain combines TRBV3-1 with TRBJ1-1; D is unresolved. Trimming took 4 bases from V and 5 from J, leaving 11 bases between them. The germline CDR1 and CDR2 sequences are LGHDT and YNNKEL (reference sequence). The CDR3 runs to 13 residues. The CDR3 is CASSRMVRTEAFF. The CDR3 DNA follows: TGTGCCAGCAGCCGGATGGTACGGACTGAAGCTTTCTTT.

V and J are TRBV27 and TRBJ1-2, with 9 nucleotides matching TRBD1. V lost 5 bases and J lost 4; bases outside the gene matches: 5. Germline CDR1 and CDR2: MNHEY and SMNVEV (reference sequence). The CDR3 consists of 14 residues. The CDR3 loop is CASSPTGGSYGYTF. The CDR3 DNA sequence: TGTGCCAGCAGTCCTACAGGGGGCAGCTATGGCTACACCTTC.

The chain links TRBV2 to TRBJ2-7; 11 bases are a match to TRBD1. In germline, CDR1 is SNHLY, CDR2 FYNNEI. V lost 3 bases to trimming and J lost 6 bases; unmatched junction nucleotides: 4. CDR3 length: 14 amino acids. The CDR3 reads CASSDRDRGTEQYF. The CDR3 DNA reads TGTGCCAGCAGTGACCGGGACAGGGGGACCGAGCAGTACTTC.

The V and J genes are TRBV5-1 and TRBJ2-2, with TRBD2 matching over 7 bases. The CDR3 loop spans 13 amino acids. CDR1 is SGHRS, CDR2 YFSETQ, per germline. V shed 8 bases and J 9 bases; nucleotides not matched to a gene: 10. In DNA, the CDR3 is TGCGCCAGTCGACTAGCTGGGGACCGGGAGCTGTTTTTT. It encodes CASRLAGDRELFF.

The chain employs TRBV29-1 and TRBJ2-1; D not resolved. CDR3 length equals 13 residues. Germline loops: CDR1 SQVTM, CDR2 ANQGSEA. The V end was cut by 7 bases, the J end by 0 bases, with 10 bases between. CDR3 in DNA: TGCAGCGCTGGATCCAGCTCCTACAATGAGCAGTTCTTC. Protein: CSAGSSSYNEQFF.

Comment on this clonotype: One end of the junction fails to match germline, which may point to a read error. This rearrangement joins TRBV20-1 to TRBJ1-4; no reliable D call. The CDR3 runs 13 residues. Germline values: CDR1 DFQATT, CDR2 SNEGSKA (reference sequence). The CDR3 sequence is CSARAVTDEKLLF. The CDR3 DNA sequence: TGCAGTGCTAGAGCTGTGACGGATGAAAAACTGCTTTTT.

The chain is built from TRBV3-1 and TRBJ1-2; D is unresolved. This CDR3 is 13 amino acids long. CDR1 LGHDT and CDR2 YNNKEL come from the germline V gene (reference sequence). Trimming pared 8 bases from V and 2 bases from J, leaving 12 bases between. DNA of the CDR3: TGTGCCAGCGGGCAGAGACGAAACTATGGCTACACCTTC. Its protein is CASGQRRNYGYTF.

V usage is TRBV9 and J usage is TRBJ2-1; D may be TRBD2 (5 bases). V shed 0 bases and J shed 7 bases, with 14 bases lying between them. Germline-derived CDR1 and CDR2 are SGDLS and YYNGEE. This CDR3 region has 15 residues. The CDR3, as DNA: TGTGCCAGCAGCGTAGGGTCGGGAATGGGTAATGAGCAGTTCTTC. It specifies CASSVGSGMGNEQFF.

The rearrangement uses TRBV9 and TRBJ2-1; 8 nucleotides align to TRBD1. The CDR3 loop spans 15 amino acids. Per the germline V gene, CDR1 is SGDLS and CDR2 is YYNGEE. The ends lost 4 bases at V and 3 bases at J; junction bases unmatched: 6. The CDR3 protein is CASSPWTGNYNEQFF. The CDR3 DNA is TGTGCCAGCAGCCCCTGGACAGGGAACTACAATGAGCAGTTCTTC.

The count of this clonotype is one. This chain uses TRBV9 with TRBJ2-1; weak D call: TRBD1 (6 bases). The CDR3 loop spans 19 amino acids. V lost 4 bases and J lost 7, with 30 bases in between. Germline-derived CDR1 and CDR2 are SGDLS and YYNGEE. In DNA form, the CDR3 reads TGTGCCAGCAGCTATGGGAATCCGTCCTCGACAGGTTCGAGAAATGAGCAGTTCTTC. Its protein product is CASSYGNPSSTGSRNEQFF.

This clonotype was counted a single time. This chain joins TRBV28 and TRBJ1-1, with 12 nucleotides matching TRBD1. The germline V gene encodes CDR1 MDHEN and CDR2 SYDVKM. Trimming removed 8 bases from V and 8 bases from J; junction bases left unmatched: 15. This CDR3 is 16 amino acids long. CDR3 sequence (DNA): TGTGCCAGCCGTGGCCAGGGACAGGGGGCGCGGGGCGAAGCTTTCTTT. Translation gives CASRGQGQGARGEAFF.

The rearrangement uses TRBV18 and TRBJ2-3; possible D gene TRBD2, 5 bases. V was shortened by 0 bases and J by 5 bases, with 12 bases between the two germline ends. The CDR3 runs to 15 residues. Germline lookup yields CDR1 KGHSH and CDR2 LQKENI. CDR3 sequence: CASSPPTRDGDTQYF. CDR3 DNA: TGTGCCAGCTCACCACCAACTAGGGATGGAGATACGCAGTATTTT.